The 17 T cell receptor beta chains listed next were all sequenced from one sample in a study of T-cell memory formation after mild COVID-19. TCRdb used MiXCR to reprocess the 5' RACE reads, holding one entry per CDR3 protein. This sample has more than 300,000 distinct CDR3 sequences; around 15% occur once, and the top ten carry 20% to 25%. The specimen was PBMCs or a T cell subset sorted from them (not recorded which). Every receptor here comes from a man younger than 30 who had mild COVID-19 (a few samples of this study predate the infection). Cell type and time point are not known.

The chain is built from TRBV24-1 and TRBJ1-1; 8 nucleotides line up with TRBD1. Germline CDR1 KGHDR, CDR2 SFDVKD. V shed 3 bases, J shed 4 bases, and the junction held 9 bases outside the gene matches. The CDR3 sequence is 16 residues long. This CDR3 is CATSDGQGAPSTEAFF. CDR3 DNA sequence: TGTGCCACCAGTGATGGGCAGGGGGCGCCGAGCACTGAAGCTTTCTTT.

This chain links TRBV11-2 with TRBJ2-5; weak D call: TRBD2 (6 bases). Germline values: CDR1 SGHAT, CDR2 FQNNGV. V gave up 8 bases and J gave up 1 base, with 14 bases separating them. There are 14 residues in the CDR3. The CDR3 region has the DNA TGTGCCAGCCGAGCGGCGGGGATCCAAGAGACCCAGTACTTC. It yields the protein CASRAAGIQETQYF.

J is TRBJ1-5 and V is TRBV9; TRBD1 is a possible D gene (5 bases). The CDR3 extends over 15 amino acids. V was shortened by 1 base and J by 1 base, with 9 bases between the two germline ends. CDR1 SGDLS and CDR2 YYNGEE come from the germline V gene. CDR3 loop: CASSVSGISNQPQHF. The CDR3 bases are TGTGCCAGCAGCGTATCAGGGATAAGCAATCAGCCCCAGCATTTT.

This clonotype was detected ten times or more. The V and J genes are TRBV7-6 and TRBJ2-1; 10 bases align to TRBD1. V was clipped by 4 bases and J by 9 bases; unmatched bases: 0. The germline gives CDR1 SGHVS, CDR2 FNYEAQ. This CDR3 is built from 12 residues. CDR3 nucleotides: TGTGCCAGCAGCTGGACAGGGGGTGAGCAGTTCTTC. This sequence encodes CASSWTGGEQFF.

The J gene is TRBJ1-1, the V gene TRBV7-9; D unresolved. The CDR3 consists of 13 residues. V was pared by 5 bases and J by 6 bases, with 13 bases between. Germline loops: CDR1 SEHNR, CDR2 FQNEAQ (reference sequence). The CDR3 DNA follows: TGTGCCAGCAGCCCTCGTGGAGGCTCTGAAGCTTTCTTT. Protein product: CASSPRGGSEAFF.

The chain combines TRBV7-2 with TRBJ1-5; D ambiguous. Trimming shortened V by 5 bases and J by 2 bases, and 16 bases separated the two germline ends. The CDR3 covers 16 residues. Germline-derived CDR1 and CDR2 are SGHTA and FQGNSA. CDR3 sequence: CASSPKGLVGNQPQHF. CDR3 nucleotides: TGTGCCAGCAGCCCGAAGGGTCTGGTGGGCAATCAGCCCCAGCATTTT.

This clonotype was seen only a few times. The chain uses TRBV4-3 and TRBJ1-1; the D is unclear. The CDR3 runs 16 residues. V lost 4 bases and J 4 bases, leaving 19 bases between the germline ends. CDR1 is LGHNA and CDR2 is YSLEER in the germline V gene. CDR3 nucleotide sequence: TGCGCCAGCAGCCCAGGTAGCGGAGATGCAATCACTGAAGCTTTCTTT. Its protein is CASSPGSGDAITEAFF.

CDR3: CASSQDIAKNIQYF. CDR3 DNA sequence: TGTGCCAGCTCACAGGACATAGCCAAAAACATTCAGTACTTC. The chain couples TRBV18 to TRBJ2-4; D possibly corresponds to TRBD1 (5 bases). Germline CDR1 and CDR2: KGHSH and LQKENI. The CDR3 covers 14 residues. V was shortened by 4 bases and J by 0 bases, with 7 bases between the two germline ends.

This chain joins TRBV25-1 and TRBJ1-1; D may be TRBD1 (5 bases). V dropped 6 bases and J dropped 3 bases, with 23 bases sitting between them. This CDR3 comprises 17 residues. Germline CDR1 reads MGHDK; CDR2 reads SYGVNS. The CDR3 DNA reads as TGTGCCAGCAGCGGATCACTGGCGGAGGCGGGGGACACTGAAGCTTTCTTT. Amino acids: CASSGSLAEAGDTEAFF.

Only a few counts were recorded for this clonotype. The CDR3: CASSTRGQVDTQYF. The CDR3 nucleotides are TGTGCCAGCAGTACTAGGGGGCAGGTAGATACGCAGTATTTT. The J gene is TRBJ2-3, the V gene TRBV6-1; 7 bases align to TRBD1. Germline CDR1 MNHNS, CDR2 SASEGT. CDR3 length equals 14 residues. V shed 5 bases and J 5 bases; nucleotides not matched to a gene: 7.

This clonotype showed up just once. The chain is built from TRBV28 and TRBJ2-2; the D gene is possibly TRBD1 (6 bases). There are 17 residues in the CDR3. V lost 6 bases and J lost 6, with 23 bases in between. Germline CDR1 reads MDHEN; CDR2 reads SYDVKM. CDR3 DNA sequence: TGTGCCAGCAGCCACAGGGCCCCGGGTACCCTTGCCGGGGAGCTGTTTTTT. It translates to CASSHRAPGTLAGELFF.

This clonotype was detected a few times. The chain links TRBV6-5 to TRBJ2-7; D gene uncertain. Trimming took off 4 bases at V and 7 bases at J, with 17 bases between the two ends. Per the germline V gene, CDR1 is MNHEY and CDR2 is SVGAGI. This CDR3 contains 14 residues. As DNA, the CDR3 is TGTGCCAGCAGTTGTATCACAGATACGTGTGAGCAGTACTTC. It yields the protein CASSCITDTCEQYF.

The sample holds a few counts of this clonotype. The chain has TRBV10-3 and TRBJ2-3; a weak D match, TRBD2 (6 bases). V was shortened by 1 base and J by 4 bases, with 12 bases between the two germline ends. CDR1 and CDR2 from the germline V gene are ENHRY and SYGVKD. The CDR3 loop spans 15 amino acids. The CDR3 spells CAISELGGVPDTQYF. CDR3 DNA sequence: TGTGCCATCAGTGAGTTAGGAGGGGTGCCAGATACGCAGTATTTT.

Remarks on this clonotype: The junction departs from germline at one end; a sequencing error may be responsible. The CDR3 protein is CASRLGGHQPQHF. The CDR3 DNA reads as TGTGCCAGCAGACTGGGCGGTCATCAGCCCCAACATTTT. The V call is TRBV6-2 or TRBV6-3, the J call TRBJ1-5; D gene unclear. Per the germline V gene, CDR1 is MNHEY and CDR2 is SVGEGT. The CDR3 totals 13 residues.

This chain uses TRBV29-1 with TRBJ2-2; a weak D match, TRBD1 (5 bases). Germline-derived CDR1 and CDR2 are SQVTM and ANQGSEA. The CDR3 is 12 amino acids. CDR3 in amino acids: CRAAGKAGELFF. The CDR3 DNA follows: TGCAGGGCTGCAGGGAAGGCCGGGGAGCTGTTTTTT.

The sample holds a few counts of this clonotype. This sequence joins TRBV4-3 and TRBJ2-5; no definite D call. CDR3 length equals 15 residues. Between the trimmed V and J ends, which lost 1 base and 0 bases, there was a span of 9 bases. CDR1 and CDR2 from the germline V gene are LGHNA and YSLEER. CDR3 protein: CASSQGIGYQETQYF. DNA of the CDR3: TGCGCCAGCAGCCAAGGAATAGGGTACCAAGAGACCCAGTACTTC.

This clonotype was detected ten times or more. The CDR3 here is CASSLGDAISQYF. CDR3 DNA: TGTGCCAGCAGCTTGGGTGACGCCATATCCCAGTACTTC. V and J are TRBV5-6 and TRBJ2-5, with D unresolved. CDR3 length equals 13 residues. Germline CDR1 reads SGHDT; CDR2 reads YYEEEE. Between the trimmed V and J ends, which lost 0 bases and 9 bases, there was a span of 12 bases.